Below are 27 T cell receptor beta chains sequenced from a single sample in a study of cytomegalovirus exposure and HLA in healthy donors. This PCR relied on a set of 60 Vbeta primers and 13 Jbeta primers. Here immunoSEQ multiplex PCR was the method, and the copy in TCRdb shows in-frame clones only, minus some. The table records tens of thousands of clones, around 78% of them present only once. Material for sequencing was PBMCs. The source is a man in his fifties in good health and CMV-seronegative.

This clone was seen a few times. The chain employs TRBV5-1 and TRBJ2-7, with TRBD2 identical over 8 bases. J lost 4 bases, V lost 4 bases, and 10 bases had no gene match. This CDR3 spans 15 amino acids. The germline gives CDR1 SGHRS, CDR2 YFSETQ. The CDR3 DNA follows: TGCGCCAGCAGCCAAAGGAGCGGGAGTTTTTACGAGCAGTACTTC. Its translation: CASSQRSGSFYEQYF.

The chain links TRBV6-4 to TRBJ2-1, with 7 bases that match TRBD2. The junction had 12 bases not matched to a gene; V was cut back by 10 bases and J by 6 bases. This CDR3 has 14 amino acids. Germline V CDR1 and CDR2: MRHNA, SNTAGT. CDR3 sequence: CATSEREAVNEQFF. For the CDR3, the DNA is TGTGCCACCTCGGAACGGGAGGCTGTCAATGAGCAGTTCTTC.

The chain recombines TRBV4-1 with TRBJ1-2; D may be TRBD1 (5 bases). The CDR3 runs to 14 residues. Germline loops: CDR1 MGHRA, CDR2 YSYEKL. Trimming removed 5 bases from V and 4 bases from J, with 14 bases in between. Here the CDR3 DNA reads TGCGCCAGCAGCTTTCCAGGGACTGGCTATGGCTACACCTTC. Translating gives CASSFPGTGYGYTF.

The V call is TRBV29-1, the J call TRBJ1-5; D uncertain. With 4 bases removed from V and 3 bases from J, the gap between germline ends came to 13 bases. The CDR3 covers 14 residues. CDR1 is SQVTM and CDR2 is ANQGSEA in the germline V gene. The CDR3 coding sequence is TGCAGCGTTGTTTCGGCTGGGCACAATCAGCCCCAGCATTTT. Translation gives CSVVSAGHNQPQHF.

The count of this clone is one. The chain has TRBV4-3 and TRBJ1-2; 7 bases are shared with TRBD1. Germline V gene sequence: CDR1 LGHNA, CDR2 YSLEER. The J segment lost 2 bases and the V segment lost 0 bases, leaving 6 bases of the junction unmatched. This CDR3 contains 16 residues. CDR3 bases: TGCGCCAGCAGCCAAGATGGGACAGCCCGAAACTATGGCTACACCTTC. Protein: CASSQDGTARNYGYTF.

CDR3 protein: CASTPPRGKQYF. CDR3 DNA: TGTGCCAGCACCCCGCCAAGGGGCAAGCAGTACTTC. The chain joins TRBV28 to TRBJ2-7; D might be TRBD1 (5 bases). Trimming cost V 7 bases and J 8 bases, with 15 bases left between them. Germline V CDR1 and CDR2: MDHEN, SYDVKM. This CDR3 comprises 12 residues.

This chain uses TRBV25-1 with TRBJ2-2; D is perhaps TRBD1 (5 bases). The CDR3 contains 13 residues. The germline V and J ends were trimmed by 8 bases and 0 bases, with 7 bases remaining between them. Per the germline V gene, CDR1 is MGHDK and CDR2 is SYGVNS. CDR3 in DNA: TGTGCCAGCGGACACCCGAACACCGGGGAGCTGTTTTTT. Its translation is CASGHPNTGELFF.

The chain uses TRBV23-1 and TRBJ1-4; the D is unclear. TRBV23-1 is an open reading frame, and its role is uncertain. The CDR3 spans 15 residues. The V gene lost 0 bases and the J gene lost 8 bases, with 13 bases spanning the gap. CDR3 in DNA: TGCGCCAGCAGTCAATCGGCCAAGAAATGCGAAAAACTGTTTTTT. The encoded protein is CASSQSAKKCEKLFF.

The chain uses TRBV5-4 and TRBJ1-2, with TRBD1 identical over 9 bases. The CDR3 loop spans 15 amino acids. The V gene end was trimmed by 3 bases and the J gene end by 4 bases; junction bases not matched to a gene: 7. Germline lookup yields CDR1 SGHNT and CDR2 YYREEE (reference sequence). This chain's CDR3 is CASSYGQGTTYGYTF. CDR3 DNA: TGTGCCAGCAGCTACGGACAGGGGACCACCTATGGCTACACCTTC.

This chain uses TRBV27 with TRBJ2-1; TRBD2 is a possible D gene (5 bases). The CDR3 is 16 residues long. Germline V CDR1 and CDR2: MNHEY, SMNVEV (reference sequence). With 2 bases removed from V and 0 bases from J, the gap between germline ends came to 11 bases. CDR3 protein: CASSLQWESSYNEQFF. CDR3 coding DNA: TGTGCCAGCAGTTTACAGTGGGAGAGCTCCTACAATGAGCAGTTCTTC.

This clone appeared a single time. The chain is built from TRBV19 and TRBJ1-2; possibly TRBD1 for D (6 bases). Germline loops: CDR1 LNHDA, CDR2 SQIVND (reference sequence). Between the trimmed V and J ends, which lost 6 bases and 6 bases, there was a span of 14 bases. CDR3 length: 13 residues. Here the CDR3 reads CASRGYQGNGYTF. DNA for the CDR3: TGTGCCAGTAGGGGCTACCAGGGGAATGGCTACACCTTC.

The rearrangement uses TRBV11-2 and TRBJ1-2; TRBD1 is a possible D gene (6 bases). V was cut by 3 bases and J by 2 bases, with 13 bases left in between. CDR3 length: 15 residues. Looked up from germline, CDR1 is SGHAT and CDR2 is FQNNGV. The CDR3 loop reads CASSFLTGWNYGYTF. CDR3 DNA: TGTGCCAGCAGCTTTTTAACAGGGTGGAACTATGGCTACACCTTC.

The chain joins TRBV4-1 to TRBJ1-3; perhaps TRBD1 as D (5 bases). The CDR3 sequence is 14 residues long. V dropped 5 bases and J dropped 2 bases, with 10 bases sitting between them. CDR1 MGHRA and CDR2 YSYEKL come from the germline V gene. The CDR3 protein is CASSSGGAGNTIYF. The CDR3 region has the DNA TGCGCCAGCAGCTCCGGGGGAGCTGGAAACACCATATATTTT.

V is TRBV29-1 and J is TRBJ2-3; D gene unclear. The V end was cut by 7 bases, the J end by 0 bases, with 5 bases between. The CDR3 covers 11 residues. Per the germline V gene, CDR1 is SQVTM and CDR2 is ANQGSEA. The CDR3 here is CSASSTDTQYF. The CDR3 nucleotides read TGCAGCGCCTCCAGCACAGATACGCAGTATTTT.

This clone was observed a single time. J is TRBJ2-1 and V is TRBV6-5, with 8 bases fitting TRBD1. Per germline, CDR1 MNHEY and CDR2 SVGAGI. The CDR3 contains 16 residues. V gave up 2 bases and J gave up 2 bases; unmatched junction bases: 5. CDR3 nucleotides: TGTGCCAGCAGTTACCTTAGACAGGGGCCCTACAATGAGCAGTTCTTC. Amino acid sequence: CASSYLRQGPYNEQFF.

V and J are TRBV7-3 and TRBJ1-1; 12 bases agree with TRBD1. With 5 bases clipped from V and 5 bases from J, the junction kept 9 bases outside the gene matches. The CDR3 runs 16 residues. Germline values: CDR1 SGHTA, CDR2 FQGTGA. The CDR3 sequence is CASSPGGGQGATEAFF. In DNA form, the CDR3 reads TGTGCCAGCAGCCCGGGAGGGGGACAGGGGGCGACTGAAGCTTTCTTT.

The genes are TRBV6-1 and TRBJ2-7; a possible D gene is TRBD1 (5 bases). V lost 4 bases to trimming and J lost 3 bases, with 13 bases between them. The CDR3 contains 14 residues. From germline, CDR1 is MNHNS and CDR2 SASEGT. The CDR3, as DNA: TGTGCCAGCAGTGTTTTTAGACAGAACTACGAGCAGTACTTC. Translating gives CASSVFRQNYEQYF.

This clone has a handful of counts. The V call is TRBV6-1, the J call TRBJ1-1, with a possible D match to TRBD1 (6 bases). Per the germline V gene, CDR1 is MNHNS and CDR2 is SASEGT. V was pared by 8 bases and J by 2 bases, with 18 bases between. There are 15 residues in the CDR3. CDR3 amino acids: CASGQRPRGNTEAFF. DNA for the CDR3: TGTGCCAGCGGACAGCGGCCGAGGGGTAACACTGAAGCTTTCTTT.

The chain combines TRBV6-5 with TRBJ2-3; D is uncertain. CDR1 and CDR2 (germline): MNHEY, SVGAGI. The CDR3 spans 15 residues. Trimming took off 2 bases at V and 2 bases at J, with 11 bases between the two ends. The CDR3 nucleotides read TGTGCCAGCAGTTACACGACAAAAAACACAGATACGCAGTATTTT. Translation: CASSYTTKNTDTQYF.

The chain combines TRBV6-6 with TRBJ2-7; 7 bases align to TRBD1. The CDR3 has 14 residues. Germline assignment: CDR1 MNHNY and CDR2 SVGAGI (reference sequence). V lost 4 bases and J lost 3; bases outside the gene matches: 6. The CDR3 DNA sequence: TGTGCCAGCAGTTCACAGGGGCTTCTCTACGAGCAGTACTTC. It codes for CASSSQGLLYEQYF.

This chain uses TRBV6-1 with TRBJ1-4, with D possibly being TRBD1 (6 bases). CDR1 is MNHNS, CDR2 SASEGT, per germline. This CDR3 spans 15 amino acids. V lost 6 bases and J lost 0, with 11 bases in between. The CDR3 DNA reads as TGTGCCAGCAGGGCCGACAGGACAACTAATGAAAAACTGTTTTTT. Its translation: CASRADRTTNEKLFF.

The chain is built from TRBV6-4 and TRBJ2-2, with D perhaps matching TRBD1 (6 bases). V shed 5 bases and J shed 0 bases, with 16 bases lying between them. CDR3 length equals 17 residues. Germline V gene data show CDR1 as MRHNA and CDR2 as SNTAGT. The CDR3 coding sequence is TGTGCCAGCAGTAGCCTAGGGGGACAATCGAACACCGGGGAGCTGTTTTTT. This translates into CASSSLGGQSNTGELFF.

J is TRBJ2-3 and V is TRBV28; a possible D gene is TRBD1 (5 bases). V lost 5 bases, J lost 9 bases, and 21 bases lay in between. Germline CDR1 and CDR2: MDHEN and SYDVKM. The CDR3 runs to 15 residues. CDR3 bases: TGTGCCAGCAGTACTCCATCCAGGGTATCATCGACGCAGTATTTT. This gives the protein CASSTPSRVSSTQYF.

CDR3 sequence reads: CASSLNLAEPYNEQFF. CDR3 sequence (DNA): TGTGCCAGCAGCTTAAATCTAGCGGAGCCCTACAATGAGCAGTTCTTC. The chain has TRBV11-2 and TRBJ2-1; 7 bases line up with TRBD2. The junction had 6 bases not matched to a gene; V was cut back by 2 bases and J by 2 bases. The CDR3 is 16 residues long. Germline values: CDR1 SGHAT, CDR2 FQNNGV.

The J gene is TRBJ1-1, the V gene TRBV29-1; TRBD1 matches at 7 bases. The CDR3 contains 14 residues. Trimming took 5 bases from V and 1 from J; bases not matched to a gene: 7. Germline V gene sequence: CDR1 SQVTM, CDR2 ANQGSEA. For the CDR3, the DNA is TGCAGCGTTAACAGACAGGGAACGAACACTGAAGCTTTCTTT. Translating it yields CSVNRQGTNTEAFF.

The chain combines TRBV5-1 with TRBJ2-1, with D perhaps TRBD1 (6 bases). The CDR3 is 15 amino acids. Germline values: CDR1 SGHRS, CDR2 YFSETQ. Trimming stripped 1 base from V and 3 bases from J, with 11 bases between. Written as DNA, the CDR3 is TGCGCCAGCAGCTTGACAGGGAACGACTACAATGAGCAGTTCTTC. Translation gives CASSLTGNDYNEQFF.

CDR3 DNA sequence: TGTGCCAGCAGCGTCATACCGGGACAGGAAGCCTACGAGCAGTACTTC. Translating it yields CASSVIPGQEAYEQYF. The chain couples TRBV2 to TRBJ2-7; TRBD1 aligns across 8 bases. Germline-derived CDR1 and CDR2 are SNHLY and FYNNEI. J was trimmed by 2 bases and V by 6 bases; bases with no gene match: 12. CDR3 size: 16 residues.